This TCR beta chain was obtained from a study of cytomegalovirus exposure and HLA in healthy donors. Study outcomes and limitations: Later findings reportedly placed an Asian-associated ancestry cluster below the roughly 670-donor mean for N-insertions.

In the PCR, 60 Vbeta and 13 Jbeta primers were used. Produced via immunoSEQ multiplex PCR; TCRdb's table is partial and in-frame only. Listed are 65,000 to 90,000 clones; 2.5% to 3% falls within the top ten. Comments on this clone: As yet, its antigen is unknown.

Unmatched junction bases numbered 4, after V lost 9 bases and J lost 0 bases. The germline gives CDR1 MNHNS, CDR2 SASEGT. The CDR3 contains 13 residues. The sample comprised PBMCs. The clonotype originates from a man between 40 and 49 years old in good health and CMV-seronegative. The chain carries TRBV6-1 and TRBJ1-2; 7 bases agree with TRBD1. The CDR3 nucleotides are TGTGCCAGTCGACAGGGACCTAACTATGGCTACACCTTC. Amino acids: CASRQGPNYGYTF.